Listed below are T cell receptor beta chains from one sample, sequenced in a study of cytomegalovirus exposure and HLA in healthy donors. The repertoire was sequenced with immunoSEQ multiplex PCR; TCRdb's copy has only in-frame clones and lacks some. The sample lists around 40,000 clones; approximately 86% were seen once. Specimen: PBMCs. Receptors were obtained from a woman aged 40 to 50 in good health and CMV-seropositive. Both conserved end residues are part of each CDR3. D genes are given only for firm matches. Size tells how often a clone was seen (once, few, many) or the class of an expanded clone, and some rows leave it out.

cdr3_nt: TGTGCCAGCAGTTCGAAGGGAGGCGAGCAGTACTTC; cdr3_aa: CASSSKGGEQYF; clone_size: -; j_call: TRBJ2-7; d_call: -; v_call: TRBV5-6
cdr3_nt: TGCGCCAGCAGCCAAGTGACAGGGACCGAGCAGTACTTC; cdr3_aa: CASSQVTGTEQYF; clone_size: once; j_call: TRBJ2-7; d_call: TRBD1; v_call: TRBV4-1
cdr3_nt: TGTGCCACCAGCAGAGCAGAATCCGGGGCCAACGTCCTGACTTTC; cdr3_aa: CATSRAESGANVLTF; clone_size: -; j_call: TRBJ2-6; d_call: -; v_call: TRBV15
cdr3_nt: TGTGCCAGCAGCCTAGCGGGAGGTGGGGTAGATACGCAGTATTTT; cdr3_aa: CASSLAGGGVDTQYF; clone_size: -; j_call: TRBJ2-3; d_call: TRBD2; v_call: TRBV2
cdr3_nt: TGTGCCAGCAGTTCGTCAGGGGGGACGTCAAACTACGAGCAGTACTTC; cdr3_aa: CASSSSGGTSNYEQYF; clone_size: -; j_call: TRBJ2-7; d_call: -; v_call: TRBV28
cdr3_nt: TGTGCCAGCATCCCCGGACAGGGGAAGATATATGGCTACACCTTC; cdr3_aa: CASIPGQGKIYGYTF; clone_size: -; j_call: TRBJ1-2; d_call: TRBD1; v_call: TRBV28
cdr3_nt: TGTGCCAGCAAGGGGACAGGGGTTAACACCGGGGAGCTGTTTTTT; cdr3_aa: CASKGTGVNTGELFF; clone_size: -; j_call: TRBJ2-2; d_call: TRBD1; v_call: TRBV7-9
cdr3_nt: TGTGCCAGCAATAGCCGCCCCCCCCCGAACACAGATACGCAGTATTTT; cdr3_aa: CASNSRPPPNTDTQYF; clone_size: -; j_call: TRBJ2-3; d_call: -; v_call: TRBV28
cdr3_nt: TGTGCCAGCAGTTTGCGCAGGGACTACTACGAGCAGTACTTC; cdr3_aa: CASSLRRDYYEQYF; clone_size: -; j_call: TRBJ2-7; d_call: TRBD2; v_call: TRBV27
cdr3_nt: TGTGCCAGCAATTATGAGGCGTTAACCGGGGAGCTGTTTTTT; cdr3_aa: CASNYEALTGELFF; clone_size: -; j_call: TRBJ2-2; d_call: -; v_call: TRBV6-6
cdr3_nt: TGTGCCAGCAGCTACACTAGCGGGGGGGGTGGTGAGCAGTTCTTC; cdr3_aa: CASSYTSGGGGEQFF; clone_size: -; j_call: TRBJ2-1; d_call: TRBD2; v_call: TRBV11-1
cdr3_nt: TGTGCCAGCAGCAAAAGTCGGCCCCCGCCACTAGAAAGCACAGATACGCAGTATTTT; cdr3_aa: CASSKSRPPPLESTDTQYF; clone_size: -; j_call: TRBJ2-3; d_call: -; v_call: TRBV21-1
cdr3_nt: TGTGCCAGCAGCCCCCCGGGTTTGGGTGATGAGCAGTTCTTC; cdr3_aa: CASSPPGLGDEQFF; clone_size: -; j_call: TRBJ2-1; d_call: -; v_call: TRBV11-3
cdr3_nt: TGCGCCAGCAGCGCGGGACCGAACACTGAAGCTTTCTTT; cdr3_aa: CASSAGPNTEAFF; clone_size: -; j_call: TRBJ1-1; d_call: -; v_call: TRBV5-1
cdr3_nt: TGTTCCAGCAGCTTAGCGGCAGGACTGAGCTCTGGAAACACCATATATTTT; cdr3_aa: CSSSLAAGLSSGNTIYF; clone_size: -; j_call: TRBJ1-3; d_call: -; v_call: TRBV7-9
cdr3_nt: TGTGCCAGCATTAGTCGGGGGAACACTGAAGCTTTCTTT; cdr3_aa: CASISRGNTEAFF; clone_size: -; j_call: TRBJ1-1; d_call: -; v_call: TRBV5-4
cdr3_nt: TGTGCCAGCAGCGACCGGACAGGGAATAACGAGCAGTACTTC; cdr3_aa: CASSDRTGNNEQYF; clone_size: -; j_call: TRBJ2-7; d_call: TRBD1; v_call: TRBV7-6
cdr3_nt: TGTGCCAGCCGTGAGGGGCCGGGTACAGATACGCAGTATTTT; cdr3_aa: CASREGPGTDTQYF; clone_size: few; j_call: TRBJ2-3; d_call: -; v_call: TRBV6-4
cdr3_nt: TGTACCAGCAGTTTTTTAACCGGGACAGGGATAGCGGAGACCCAGTACTTC; cdr3_aa: CTSSFLTGTGIAETQYF; clone_size: -; j_call: TRBJ2-5; d_call: TRBD1; v_call: TRBV5-6
cdr3_nt: TGTGCCAGCAGTTGGGACATTGTTTCACCCCTCCACTTT; cdr3_aa: CASSWDIVSPLHF; clone_size: -; j_call: TRBJ1-6; d_call: -; v_call: TRBV6-6
cdr3_nt: TGTGCCAGCAGCCCCAGGGAGGTGGCCACAGATACGCAGTATTTT; cdr3_aa: CASSPREVATDTQYF; clone_size: -; j_call: TRBJ2-3; d_call: -; v_call: TRBV7-9
cdr3_nt: TGTGCCACCAGCAGAGGGGGACTAGCAGTGAACAATGAGCAGTTCTTC; cdr3_aa: CATSRGGLAVNNEQFF; clone_size: -; j_call: TRBJ2-1; d_call: TRBD2; v_call: TRBV15
cdr3_nt: TGCGCCAGCAGACCGGGACAGGGTATTAATGAAAAACTGTTTTTT; cdr3_aa: CASRPGQGINEKLFF; clone_size: -; j_call: TRBJ1-4; d_call: TRBD1; v_call: TRBV10-2
cdr3_nt: TGTGCCAGCAGCCGGGAGACCCAGTACTTC; cdr3_aa: CASSRETQYF; clone_size: -; j_call: TRBJ2-5; d_call: -; v_call: TRBV7-9
cdr3_nt: TGCGCCAGCAGTGAGGAAGTAGCCTACAATGAGCAGTTCTTC; cdr3_aa: CASSEEVAYNEQFF; clone_size: few; j_call: TRBJ2-1; d_call: -; v_call: TRBV10-2
cdr3_nt: TGTGCCAGCAGTCCCTTGACAGGGGCGGGTGAAAAACTGTTTTTT; cdr3_aa: CASSPLTGAGEKLFF; clone_size: -; j_call: TRBJ1-4; d_call: TRBD1; v_call: TRBV27
cdr3_nt: TGTTCCAGCAGCTTAACGGGAGATACGCAGTATTTT; cdr3_aa: CSSSLTGDTQYF; clone_size: -; j_call: TRBJ2-3; d_call: -; v_call: TRBV7-9
cdr3_nt: TGCGCCAGCAGCTTGGCCCCGAGACAGGCTAATGGCTACACCTTC; cdr3_aa: CASSLAPRQANGYTF; clone_size: -; j_call: TRBJ1-2; d_call: -; v_call: TRBV5-1
cdr3_nt: TGTGCCAGTAGAGGCTCGGGGGGAGGGGTCGCTGGAAACACCATATATTTT; cdr3_aa: CASRGSGGGVAGNTIYF; clone_size: once; j_call: TRBJ1-3; d_call: -; v_call: TRBV19
cdr3_nt: TGCGCCAGCAGCTTGGACCAGGGCGATCAGCCCCAGCATTTT; cdr3_aa: CASSLDQGDQPQHF; clone_size: few; j_call: TRBJ1-5; d_call: -; v_call: TRBV5-1
cdr3_nt: TGTGCCAGCAGCTTAGCCTTAGGGACAGGGGACAATGAGCAGTTCTTC; cdr3_aa: CASSLALGTGDNEQFF; clone_size: few; j_call: TRBJ2-1; d_call: TRBD1; v_call: TRBV7-9
cdr3_nt: TGTGCTAGCAGTCCGGGACAGGGATCGTACAATGAGCAGTTCTTC; cdr3_aa: CASSPGQGSYNEQFF; clone_size: -; j_call: TRBJ2-1; d_call: TRBD1; v_call: TRBV7-7
cdr3_nt: TGTGCCAGTAAACCCACTAGCGGGGAGACCCAGTACTTC; cdr3_aa: CASKPTSGETQYF; clone_size: -; j_call: TRBJ2-5; d_call: TRBD2; v_call: TRBV19
cdr3_nt: TGTGCCAGTAGCCCGGGGTTGGCTAATGAAAAACTGTTTTTT; cdr3_aa: CASSPGLANEKLFF; clone_size: -; j_call: TRBJ1-4; d_call: -; v_call: TRBV5-4
cdr3_nt: TGTGCCAGCAGCTTAGAGGGGGTGGGGAACACTGAAGCTTTCTTT; cdr3_aa: CASSLEGVGNTEAFF; clone_size: -; j_call: TRBJ1-1; d_call: -; v_call: TRBV7-9
cdr3_nt: TGCGCCAGCAGCTTGGGAGAACTCAGCGGGAACACTGAAGCTTTCTTT; cdr3_aa: CASSLGELSGNTEAFF; clone_size: -; j_call: TRBJ1-1; d_call: -; v_call: TRBV5-1
cdr3_nt: TGTGCCGGTCACGGGACTCACTCCTACGAGCAGTACTTC; cdr3_aa: CAGHGTHSYEQYF; clone_size: -; j_call: TRBJ2-7; d_call: -; v_call: TRBV2
cdr3_nt: TGTGCCACCTCGGAGCAGACCTATGGCTACACCTTC; cdr3_aa: CATSEQTYGYTF; clone_size: -; j_call: TRBJ1-2; d_call: -; v_call: TRBV10-3
cdr3_nt: TGTGCCAGCAGTTTATCCCCCGAAAGGGGGCAGTACTTC; cdr3_aa: CASSLSPERGQYF; clone_size: -; j_call: TRBJ2-7; d_call: -; v_call: TRBV28
cdr3_nt: TGTGCCAGCAGCCAACATGGGAGGTGGTTCTTC; cdr3_aa: CASSQHGRWFF; clone_size: -; j_call: TRBJ2-1; d_call: -; v_call: TRBV5-8
cdr3_nt: TGTGCCAGCTCAATACAGGGCAACTACAATGAGCAGTTCTTC; cdr3_aa: CASSIQGNYNEQFF; clone_size: -; j_call: TRBJ2-1; d_call: -; v_call: TRBV18
cdr3_nt: TGTGCCAGCAGTCCCCGGGCGGGAGAGAGTTACAATGAGCAGTTCTTC; cdr3_aa: CASSPRAGESYNEQFF; clone_size: -; j_call: TRBJ2-1; d_call: TRBD2; v_call: TRBV27
cdr3_nt: TGTGCCAGTAGTGCCCGGCTAGCGGGAGTTGGCGAGACCCAGTACTTC; cdr3_aa: CASSARLAGVGETQYF; clone_size: -; j_call: TRBJ2-5; d_call: TRBD2; v_call: TRBV19
cdr3_nt: TGTGTCAGCAGCGCCCGAGGGAGTAGGACCTATAATTCACCCCTCCACTTT; cdr3_aa: CVSSARGSRTYNSPLHF; clone_size: -; j_call: TRBJ1-6; d_call: -; v_call: TRBV7-2
cdr3_nt: TGTGCCAGCAGTTCTAGGTACCAAGAGACCCAGTACTTC; cdr3_aa: CASSSRYQETQYF; clone_size: -; j_call: TRBJ2-5; d_call: -; v_call: TRBV6-6
cdr3_nt: TGTGCCAGCAGCCGATCCCAACAGGGTGTCGGCAATCAGCCCCAGCATTTT; cdr3_aa: CASSRSQQGVGNQPQHF; clone_size: -; j_call: TRBJ1-5; d_call: -; v_call: TRBV7-6
cdr3_nt: TGTGCCAGCAGCCGAGATAATCAGCCCCAGCATTTT; cdr3_aa: CASSRDNQPQHF; clone_size: -; j_call: TRBJ1-5; d_call: -; v_call: TRBV7-9
cdr3_nt: TGTGCCAGCGGACTAGCGGGGTACGAGCAGTACTTC; cdr3_aa: CASGLAGYEQYF; clone_size: -; j_call: TRBJ2-7; d_call: TRBD2; v_call: TRBV28
cdr3_nt: TGCGCCAGCAGCTTCTCAAACATGATAGGCCTGACGGAGGCTTTCTTT; cdr3_aa: CASSFSNMIGLTEAFF; clone_size: -; j_call: TRBJ1-1; d_call: -; v_call: TRBV5-1
cdr3_nt: TGTGCCAGCAGTGGCTGGGCCAGCACAGATACGCAGTATTTT; cdr3_aa: CASSGWASTDTQYF; clone_size: -; j_call: TRBJ2-3; d_call: -; v_call: TRBV2